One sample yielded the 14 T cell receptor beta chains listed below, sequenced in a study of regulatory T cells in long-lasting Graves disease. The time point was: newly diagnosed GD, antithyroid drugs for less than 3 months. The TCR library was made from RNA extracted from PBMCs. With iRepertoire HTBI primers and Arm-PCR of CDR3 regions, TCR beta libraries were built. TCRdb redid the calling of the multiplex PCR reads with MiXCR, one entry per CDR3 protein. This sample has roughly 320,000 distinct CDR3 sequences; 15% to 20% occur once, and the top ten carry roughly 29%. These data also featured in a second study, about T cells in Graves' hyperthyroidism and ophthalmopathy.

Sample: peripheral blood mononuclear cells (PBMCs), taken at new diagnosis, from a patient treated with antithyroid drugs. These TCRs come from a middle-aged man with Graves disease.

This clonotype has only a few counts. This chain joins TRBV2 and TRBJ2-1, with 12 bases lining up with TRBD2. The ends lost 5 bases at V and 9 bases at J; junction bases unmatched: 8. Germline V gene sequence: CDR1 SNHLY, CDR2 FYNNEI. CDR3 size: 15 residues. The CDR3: CASSYLAGGRSEQFF. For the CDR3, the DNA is TGTGCCAGCAGTTACCTAGCGGGGGGGCGTAGTGAGCAGTTCTTC.

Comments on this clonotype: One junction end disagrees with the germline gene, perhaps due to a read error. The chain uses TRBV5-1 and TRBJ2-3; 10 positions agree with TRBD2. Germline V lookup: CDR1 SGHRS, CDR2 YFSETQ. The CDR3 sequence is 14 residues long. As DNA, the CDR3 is TGTGCCAGCAGCTCTAGCGGGAGAACAGATACGCAGTATTTT. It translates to CASSSSGRTDTQYF.

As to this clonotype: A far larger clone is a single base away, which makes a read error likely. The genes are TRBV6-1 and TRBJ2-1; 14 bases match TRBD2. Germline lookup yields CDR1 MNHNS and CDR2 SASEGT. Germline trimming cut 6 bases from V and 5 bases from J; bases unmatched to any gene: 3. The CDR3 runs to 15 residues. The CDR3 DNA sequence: TGTGCCAGCAGCCAGGGACTAGCGGGGGACAATGAGCAGTTCTTC. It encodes CASSQGLAGDNEQFF.

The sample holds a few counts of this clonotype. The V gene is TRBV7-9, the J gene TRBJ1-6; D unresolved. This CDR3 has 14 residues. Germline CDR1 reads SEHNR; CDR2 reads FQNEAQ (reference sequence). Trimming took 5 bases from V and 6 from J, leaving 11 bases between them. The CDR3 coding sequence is TGTGCCAGCAGCACCCGGGCCCTTAATTCACCCCTCCACTTT. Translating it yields CASSTRALNSPLHF.

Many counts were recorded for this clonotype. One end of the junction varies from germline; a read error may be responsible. CDR3 loop: CASSSQVNTEAFF. The CDR3 DNA is TGTGCCAGCAGTTCTCAGGTTAACACTGAAGCTTTCTTT. V gene TRBV5-1 combines with J gene TRBJ1-1; D is uncertain. CDR1 is SGHRS, CDR2 YFSETQ, per germline. The CDR3 has 13 amino acids.

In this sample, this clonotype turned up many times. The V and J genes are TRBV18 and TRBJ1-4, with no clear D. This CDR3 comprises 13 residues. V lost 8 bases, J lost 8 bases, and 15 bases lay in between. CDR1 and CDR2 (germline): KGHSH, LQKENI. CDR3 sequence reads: CASRAYEAEKLFF. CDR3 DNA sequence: TGTGCCAGCCGGGCCTACGAAGCCGAAAAACTGTTTTTT.

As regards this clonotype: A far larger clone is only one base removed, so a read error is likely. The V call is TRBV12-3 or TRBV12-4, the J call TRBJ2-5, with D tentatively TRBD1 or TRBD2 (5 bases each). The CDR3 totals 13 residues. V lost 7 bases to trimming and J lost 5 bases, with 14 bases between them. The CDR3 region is CASNRDVRETQYF. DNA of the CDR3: TGTGCCAGCAACCGGGACGTGAGGGAGACCCAGTACTTC.

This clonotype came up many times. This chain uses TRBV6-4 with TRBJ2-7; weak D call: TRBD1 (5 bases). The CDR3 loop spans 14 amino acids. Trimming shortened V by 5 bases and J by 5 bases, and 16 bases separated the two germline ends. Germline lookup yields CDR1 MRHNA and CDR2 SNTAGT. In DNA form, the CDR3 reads TGTGCCAGCAGTAGAGAGGCAGGGATAAACGAGCAGTACTTC. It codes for CASSREAGINEQYF.

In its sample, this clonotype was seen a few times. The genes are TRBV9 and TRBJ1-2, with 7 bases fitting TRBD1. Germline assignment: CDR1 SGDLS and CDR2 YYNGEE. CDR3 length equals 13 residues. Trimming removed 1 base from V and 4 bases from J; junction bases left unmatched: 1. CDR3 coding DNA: TGTGCCAGCAGCGTAAGGGACAGCTATGGCTACACCTTC. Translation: CASSVRDSYGYTF.

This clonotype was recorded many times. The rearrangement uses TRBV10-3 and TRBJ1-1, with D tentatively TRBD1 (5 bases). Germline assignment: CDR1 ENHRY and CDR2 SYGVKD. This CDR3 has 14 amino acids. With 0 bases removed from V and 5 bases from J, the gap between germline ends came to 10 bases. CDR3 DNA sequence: TGTGCCATCAGTGAGTCGAGGGGTGGGACTGAAGCTTTCTTT. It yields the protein CAISESRGGTEAFF.

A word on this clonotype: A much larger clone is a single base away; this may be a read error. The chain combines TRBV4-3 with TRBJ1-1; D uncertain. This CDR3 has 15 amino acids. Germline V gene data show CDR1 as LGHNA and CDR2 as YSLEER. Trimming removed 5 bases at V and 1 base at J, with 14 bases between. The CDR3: CASSKYQGGNTEAFF. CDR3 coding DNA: TGCGCCAGCAGCAAATATCAAGGTGGGAACACTGAAGCTTTCTTT.

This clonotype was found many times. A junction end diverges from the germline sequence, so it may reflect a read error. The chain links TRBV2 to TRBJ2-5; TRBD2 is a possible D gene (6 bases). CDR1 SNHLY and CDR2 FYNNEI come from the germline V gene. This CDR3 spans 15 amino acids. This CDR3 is CASREGGAHPETQYF. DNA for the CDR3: TGTGCCAGCAGGGAAGGAGGGGCGCATCCAGAGACCCAGTACTTC.

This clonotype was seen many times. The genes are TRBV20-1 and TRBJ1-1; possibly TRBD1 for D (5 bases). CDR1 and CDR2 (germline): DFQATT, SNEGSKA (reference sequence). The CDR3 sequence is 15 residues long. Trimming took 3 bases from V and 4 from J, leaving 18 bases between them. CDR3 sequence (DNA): TGCAGTGCTAGGCAGGTCGGGGCGTTGGGCACTGAAGCTTTCTTT. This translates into CSARQVGALGTEAFF.

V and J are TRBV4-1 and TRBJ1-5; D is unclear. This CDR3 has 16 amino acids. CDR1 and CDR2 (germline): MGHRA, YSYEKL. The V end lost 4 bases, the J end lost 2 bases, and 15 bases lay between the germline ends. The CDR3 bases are TGCGCCAGCAGCCGCCCGGGCCTTCGGGGCAATCAGCCCCAGCATTTT. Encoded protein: CASSRPGLRGNQPQHF.